This entry describes one T cell receptor (beta chain). Its specificity is unknown. Losses at the gene ends were 5 bases for V and 9 bases for J; bases not matched to a gene: 17. The CDR3 has 17 amino acids. The germline CDR1 and CDR2 sequences are SGHRS and YFSETQ. Naive CD8 isolation took CD45RO-negative cells positively selected for CCR7 and excluded terminally differentiated effector memory CD45RA+ cells. Authors' processing steps: ImmunoSEQ output held junction-only sequences without quality scores, so filtering differed. The method was immunoSEQ multiplex PCR; TCRdb's version includes in-frame clones alone and lacks a portion of them. V and J calls and clone size are as listed in that table; D and trimming were resolved from the DNA. This repertoire shows about 2 million clones, roughly 95% found once; its top ten account for 0.85% to 1.2%. This record belongs to a study of shared clonotypes between healthy human individuals. Notes on the study in general: On the whole, naive subsets had larger estimated richness than memory subsets had. Sorted-subset samples were not fully sequenced, rarefaction indicated.

The sequenced sample consisted of naive CD8+ T cells sorted from blood. The source is a man between 18 and 29 years old in good health. The rearrangement links TRBV5-1 to TRBJ2-1, with 10 bases aligning to TRBD2. The CDR3 loop is CASRGLAGEIRGVEQFF. CDR3 nucleotide sequence: TGCGCCAGCAGGGGTCTAGCGGGAGAGATCCGAGGCGTTGAGCAGTTCTTC.